The clone carrying this T cell receptor beta chain has just a few counts. Its antigen is unknown. Germline-derived CDR1 and CDR2 are DFQATT and SNEGSKA (reference sequence). This CDR3 has 15 residues. The V segment lost 2 bases and the J segment 7 bases; nucleotides outside the gene matches: 8. This specimen comes from a study of T cells after yellow fever vaccination. Across the whole study: Fractions of low cell number were prepared using SMART-Seq v4 Ultra Low Input.

5'RACE template switching produced TCR cDNA carrying a universal primer site and UMIs. TCRdb reprocessed the 5' RACE reads via MiXCR and lists one record per CDR3 protein. The table has hundreds of thousands of distinct CDR3 sequences, roughly an eighth seen once. Regarding the study as a whole: Clones from primary vaccination mostly reappeared after the booster (about 97% CD4, over 85% CD8).

Material: PBMCs, obtained on the day of the yellow fever booster vaccination. The sequence was obtained from a man aged 25-40 years who received the YFV17D yellow fever vaccine. This chain links TRBV20-1 with TRBJ2-1, with 10 bases that match TRBD2. The CDR3 DNA sequence: TGCAGTGCTAGACGAGCGGGAGGGCCGGGGAATGAGCAGTTCTTC. This gives the protein CSARRAGGPGNEQFF.